Following are 10 T cell receptor beta chains from one sample sequenced in a study of blood T cell repertoires in COVID-19. Assay: immunoSEQ multiplex PCR; the TCRdb copy retains only in-frame clones and omits some. The data show 55,000 to 80,000 clones, with under 85% seen just once and roughly 22% held by the top ten. Material for sequencing was peripheral blood. The receptor set was obtained from a woman aged 80 or over with active or convalescent COVID-19.

J is TRBJ2-5 and V is TRBV11-2, with 8 bases lining up with TRBD1. Per the germline V gene, CDR1 is SGHAT and CDR2 is FQNNGV. The CDR3 loop spans 15 amino acids. Germline trimming cut 4 bases from V and 2 bases from J; bases unmatched to any gene: 6. CDR3 amino acids: CASSSMTGAQETQYF. The CDR3 nucleotides read TGTGCCAGCAGCTCGATGACAGGGGCTCAAGAGACCCAGTACTTC. Full variable domain (missing parts from reference TRBV11-2 and TRBJ2-5): EAGVAQSPRYKIIEKRQSVAFWCNPISGHATLYWYQQILGQGPKLLIQFQNNGVVDDSQLPKDRFSAERLKGVDSTLKIQPAKLEDSAVYLCASSSMTGAQETQYFGPGTRLLVL.

The chain recombines TRBV18 with TRBJ2-5, with a weak D call TRBD2 (7 bases). The CDR3 is 16 amino acids. The germline V gene encodes CDR1 KGHSH and CDR2 LQKENI. V dropped 0 bases and J dropped 4 bases, with 15 bases sitting between them. The CDR3, as DNA: TGTGCCAGCTCACCACCCTCGGGGGGCGTAGGAGAGACCCAGTACTTC. As protein: CASSPPSGGVGETQYF. The complete variable domain, with remaining parts taken from reference TRBV18 and TRBJ2-5, reads NAGVMQNPRHLVRRRGQEARLRCSPMKGHSHVYWYRQLPEEGLKFMVYLQKENIIDESGMPKERFSAEFPKEGPSILRIQQVVRGDSAAYFCASSPPSGGVGETQYFGPGTRLLVL.

This clone has only a few counts. The rearrangement uses TRBV11-2 and TRBJ1-6; the match to TRBD1 covers 8 bases. The CDR3 covers 16 residues. Germline assignment: CDR1 SGHAT and CDR2 FQNNGV. The V gene end was trimmed by 0 bases and the J gene end by 9 bases; junction bases not matched to a gene: 7. The CDR3 is CASSLDRQGFGSPLHF. CDR3 bases: TGTGCCAGCAGCTTAGACCGACAGGGGTTCGGTTCACCCCTCCACTTT.

The chain has TRBV12-5 and TRBJ1-2, with D possibly being TRBD1 (6 bases). Germline assignment: CDR1 LGHNT and CDR2 FRNRAP. Between the trimmed V and J ends, which lost 0 bases and 4 bases, there was a span of 15 bases. The CDR3 runs to 16 residues. CDR3: CASGLVTGPLSYGYTF. Written as DNA, the CDR3 is TGTGCTAGTGGTTTGGTAACAGGGCCGTTGAGCTATGGCTACACCTTC.

This clone was detected a few times. This chain links TRBV11-2 with TRBJ2-7; 7 bases align to TRBD1. Unmatched junction bases numbered 9, after V lost 5 bases and J lost 2 bases. This CDR3 is 15 amino acids long. From germline, CDR1 is SGHAT and CDR2 FQNNGV. CDR3 residues: CASSPWDRSPYEQYF. Here the CDR3 DNA reads TGTGCCAGCAGCCCATGGGACAGAAGCCCCTACGAGCAGTACTTC.

This sequence joins TRBV9 and TRBJ1-6; D remains ambiguous. V was cut by 2 bases and J by 7 bases, with 10 bases left in between. This CDR3 contains 14 residues. Germline V CDR1 and CDR2: SGDLS, YYNGEE. DNA of the CDR3: TGTGCCAGCAGCGTGCTTCCGGAGAATTCACCCCTCCACTTT. Translating it yields CASSVLPENSPLHF. The variable domain in full, with the rest retrieved from reference TRBV9 and TRBJ1-6, is DSGVTQTPKHLITATGQRVTLRCSPRSGDLSVYWYQQSLDQGLQFLIQYYNGEERAKGNILERFSAQQFPDLHSELNLSSLELGDSALYFCASSVLPENSPLHFGNGTRLTVT.

This clone was recorded once. The chain employs TRBV27 and TRBJ1-4; 11 nucleotides line up with TRBD1. Germline trimming cut 0 bases from V and 7 bases from J; bases unmatched to any gene: 4. The germline CDR1 and CDR2 sequences are MNHEY and SMNVEV (reference sequence). There are 16 residues in the CDR3. The CDR3 region is CASSLSTGTGGEKLFF. For the CDR3, the DNA is TGTGCCAGCAGTTTATCGACCGGGACAGGGGGTGAAAAACTGTTTTTT. Supplemented by reference TRBV27 and TRBJ1-4, the full variable domain reads EAQVTQNPRYLITVTGKKLTVTCSQNMNHEYMSWYRQDPGLGLRQIYYSMNVEVTDKGDVPEGYKVSRKEKRNFPLILESPSPNQTSLYFCASSLSTGTGGEKLFFGSGTQLSVL.

The V and J genes are TRBV7-9 and TRBJ1-1, with D possibly TRBD1 on 6 matching bases. Germline-derived CDR1 and CDR2 are SEHNR and FQNEAQ (reference sequence). The ends were cut back, 2 bases at V and 5 bases at J, with 12 bases in the middle. This CDR3 contains 14 residues. The CDR3 coding sequence is TGTGCCAGCAGCTTATATTCAGGGGAGACTGAAGCTTTCTTT. Its protein is CASSLYSGETEAFF. Based on the CDR3 plus reference TRBV7-9 and TRBJ1-1, the full variable domain is DTGVSQNPRHKITKRGQNVTFRCDPISEHNRLYWYRQTLGQGPEFLTYFQNEAQLEKSRLLSDRFSAERPKGSFSTLEIQRTEQGDSAMYLCASSLYSGETEAFFGQGTRLTVV.

V gene TRBV18 combines with J gene TRBJ2-2, with TRBD1 matching over 7 bases. Germline assignment: CDR1 KGHSH and CDR2 LQKENI. The junction had 10 bases not matched to a gene; V was cut back by 6 bases and J by 6 bases. This CDR3 region has 15 residues. The CDR3 nucleotides are TGTGCCAGCTCGCTACAGGGGCCACGGGCCGGGGAGCTGTTTTTT. This sequence encodes CASSLQGPRAGELFF.

This clone was counted a few times. V is TRBV18 and J is TRBJ1-5; 8 bases are a match to TRBD1. CDR1 and CDR2 (germline): KGHSH, LQKENI. The CDR3 is made up of 17 amino acids. The trim removed 2 bases at V and 0 bases at J, leaving 6 bases unmatched. The CDR3 DNA reads TGTGCCAGCTCACCAGGGACAGGAGGTTCTAGCAATCAGCCCCAGCATTTT. Its protein is CASSPGTGGSSNQPQHF.